The 13 T cell receptor beta chains below all came from one sample that was sequenced in a study of T cells in Graves' hyperthyroidism and ophthalmopathy. RNA transcripts served as the template for amplifying TCR beta CDR3 regions. TCR CDR3 underwent first-round RT-PCR with the HTBI primer set. TCRdb re-derived calls from the multiplex PCR reads in MiXCR, one entry per CDR3 protein. The sample yields about 600,000 distinct CDR3 sequences, 14% seen once. The sample comprised blood. These receptors were taken from a woman aged 18 to 35 with Graves' ophthalmopathy.

The chain employs TRBV4-2 and TRBJ2-1; 8 nucleotides align to TRBD2. Germline CDR1 and CDR2: LGHNA and YNFKEQ. V gave up 0 bases and J gave up 8 bases; unmatched junction bases: 9. CDR3 length: 16 amino acids. CDR3 amino acids: CASSQDSAGVLDEQFF. Here the CDR3 DNA reads TGTGCCAGCAGCCAAGATTCAGCGGGAGTTTTGGATGAGCAGTTCTTC.

This clonotype appeared many times. V and J are TRBV7-2 and TRBJ2-5; the match to TRBD2 covers 12 bases. The CDR3 totals 17 residues. J gave up 5 bases and V 4 bases, and 11 bases lay outside the gene matches. Germline V gives CDR1 SGHTA, CDR2 FQGNSA. The CDR3 loop reads CASSWAPLGLAGETQYF. In DNA, the CDR3 is TGTGCCAGCAGCTGGGCCCCCTTGGGACTAGCGGGTGAGACCCAGTACTTC.

Points on this clonotype: A much larger clone differs from this one at a single base, so this may be a read error. The J gene is TRBJ1-4, the V gene TRBV20-1; possibly TRBD1 for D (6 bases). Per germline, CDR1 DFQATT and CDR2 SNEGSKA (reference sequence). The CDR3 extends over 15 amino acids. Trimming stripped 4 bases from V and 6 bases from J, with 18 bases between. The CDR3 protein is CSATHPGQADEKLFF. The CDR3 bases are TGCAGTGCTACCCACCCGGGACAAGCTGATGAAAAACTGTTTTTT.

This clonotype was detected ten times or more. V and J are TRBV7-6 and TRBJ2-5, with 10 bases matching TRBD2. The CDR3 extends over 16 amino acids. With 5 bases clipped from V and 4 bases from J, the junction kept 10 bases outside the gene matches. From germline, CDR1 is SGHVS and CDR2 FNYEAQ. The CDR3 reads CASSPISGLALETQYF. The CDR3 DNA sequence: TGTGCCAGCAGCCCGATTTCGGGACTAGCGTTAGAGACCCAGTACTTC.

The V and J genes are TRBV4-2 and TRBJ2-1; 8 nucleotides line up with TRBD1. In germline, CDR1 is LGHNA, CDR2 YNFKEQ. The CDR3 spans 17 residues. J gave up 4 bases and V 0 bases, and 8 bases lay outside the gene matches. CDR3 sequence (DNA): TGTGCCAGCAGCCAAGACCCCCCGGACAGGGATTACAATGAGCAGTTCTTC. This encodes CASSQDPPDRDYNEQFF.

This clonotype was counted at least ten times. The CDR3 DNA reads TGTGCCAGCAGCCCCCGGACTTTTACACAGGGAAAACTGTTTTTT. Its translation is CASSPRTFTQGKLFF. The rearrangement links TRBV28 to TRBJ1-4, with a tentative D call TRBD1 (6 bases). V lost 6 bases, J lost 10 bases, and 21 bases lay in between. Germline loops: CDR1 MDHEN, CDR2 SYDVKM. The CDR3 is 15 amino acids.

This clonotype has ten or more counts. The chain uses TRBV12-3 or TRBV12-4 and TRBJ2-2; D unclear. This CDR3 has 14 amino acids. V lost 3 bases, J lost 3 bases, and 8 bases lay in between. Here the CDR3 DNA reads TGTGCCAGCAGTTTTAGCATATACACCGGGGAGCTGTTTTTT. Its protein product is CASSFSIYTGELFF.

This clonotype was seen at least ten times. The chain uses TRBV20-1 and TRBJ2-2; D might be TRBD1 or TRBD2, each matching 5 bases. V was shortened by 2 bases and J by 7 bases, with 23 bases between the two germline ends. The CDR3 is made up of 17 amino acids. CDR1 is DFQATT and CDR2 is SNEGSKA in the germline V gene (reference sequence). The CDR3 region has the DNA TGCAGTGCTAGACCTAGGCACGGGACCCCGAAAATCGGGGAGCTGTTTTTT. It encodes CSARPRHGTPKIGELFF.

This clonotype was seen repeatedly, ten times or more. V gene TRBV5-1 combines with J gene TRBJ2-1; TRBD2 matches 11 bases. This CDR3 contains 16 residues. Losses at the gene ends were 1 base for V and 8 bases for J; bases not matched to a gene: 8. The germline V gene encodes CDR1 SGHRS and CDR2 YFSETQ. CDR3 nucleotide sequence: TGCGCCAGCAGCTTGCAGAAACTAGCGGGAGCCCATGAGCAGTTCTTC. This codes for CASSLQKLAGAHEQFF.

The J gene is TRBJ2-1, the V gene TRBV6-1; D unresolved. Per the germline V gene, CDR1 is MNHNS and CDR2 is SASEGT. V shed 5 bases and J shed 5 bases, with 7 bases lying between them. There are 12 residues in the CDR3. The chain's CDR3 is CASSTVNNEQFF. CDR3 coding DNA: TGTGCCAGCAGTACGGTTAACAATGAGCAGTTCTTC.

This clonotype was observed many times. The chain combines TRBV11-2 with TRBJ1-1; possible D gene TRBD1, 6 bases. The V gene lost 1 base and the J gene lost 5 bases, with 8 bases spanning the gap. CDR1 and CDR2 (germline): SGHAT, FQNNGV. This CDR3 is 13 amino acids long. The CDR3 region is CASSLGRGTEAFF. CDR3 DNA sequence: TGTGCCAGCAGCTTAGGCAGGGGAACTGAAGCTTTCTTT.

The V gene is TRBV7-8, the J gene TRBJ2-3; maybe TRBD2 (6 bases). V lost 5 bases and J lost 4, with 19 bases in between. The CDR3 totals 16 residues. Germline CDR1 SGHVS, CDR2 FQNEAQ. The CDR3 DNA sequence: TGTGCCAGCAGCCCCCGGGGGACCGGGTGGGCAGATACGCAGTATTTT. Encoded protein: CASSPRGTGWADTQYF.

This clonotype has ten or more counts. The V gene is TRBV24-1, the J gene TRBJ2-4; TRBD2 aligns across 9 bases. From germline, CDR1 is KGHDR and CDR2 SFDVKD. This CDR3 region has 15 residues. Losses at the gene ends were 3 bases for V and 6 bases for J; bases not matched to a gene: 5. CDR3 DNA: TGTGCCACCAGTGATCCGCAGCGGGAGGTAAACATTCAGTACTTC. Translating it yields CATSDPQREVNIQYF.